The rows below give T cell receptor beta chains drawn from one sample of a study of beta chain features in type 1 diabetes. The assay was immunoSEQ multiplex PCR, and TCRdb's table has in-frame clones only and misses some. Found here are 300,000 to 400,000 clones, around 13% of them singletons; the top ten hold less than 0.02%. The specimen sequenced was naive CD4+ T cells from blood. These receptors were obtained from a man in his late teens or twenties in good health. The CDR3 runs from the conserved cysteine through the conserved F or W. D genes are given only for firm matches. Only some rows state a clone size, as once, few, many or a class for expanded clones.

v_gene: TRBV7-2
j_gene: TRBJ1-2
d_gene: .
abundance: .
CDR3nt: TGTGCCAGCAGCTTAAATAGCGGGGAAGTGGGAGGCTACACCTTC
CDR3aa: CASSLNSGEVGGYTF

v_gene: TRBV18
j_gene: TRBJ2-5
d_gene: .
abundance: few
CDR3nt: TGTGCCAGCTCACCCGGCGTGGGGGGAGAGACCCAGTACTTC
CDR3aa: CASSPGVGGETQYF

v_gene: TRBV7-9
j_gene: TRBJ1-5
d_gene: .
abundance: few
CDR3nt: TGTGCCAGCAGCAACACAGAGAATCAGCCCCAGCATTTT
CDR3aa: CASSNTENQPQHF

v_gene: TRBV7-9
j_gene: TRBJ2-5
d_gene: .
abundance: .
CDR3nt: TGTGCCAGCGGGGAGGTGCTAGGGCGGGAGACCCAGTACTTC
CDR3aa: CASGEVLGRETQYF

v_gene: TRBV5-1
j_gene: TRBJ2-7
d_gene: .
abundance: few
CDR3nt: TGCGCCAGCAGCTTGGCTGGGGGGGCCCTGTTGGACGAGCAGTACTTC
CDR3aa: CASSLAGGALLDEQYF

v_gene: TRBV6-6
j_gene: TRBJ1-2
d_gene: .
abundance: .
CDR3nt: TGTGCCAGCAGTCCGGGGAACGGCTACACCTTC
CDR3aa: CASSPGNGYTF

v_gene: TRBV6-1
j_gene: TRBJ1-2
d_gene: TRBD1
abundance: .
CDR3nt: TGTGCCAGCATGTTGGGACAGGGCGCCTTTGGCTACACCTTC
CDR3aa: CASMLGQGAFGYTF

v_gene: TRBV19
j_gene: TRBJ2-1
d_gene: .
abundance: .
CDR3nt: TGTGCCAGCACGCGCACTAGCTCTGGGAATGAGCAGTTCTTC
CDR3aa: CASTRTSSGNEQFF

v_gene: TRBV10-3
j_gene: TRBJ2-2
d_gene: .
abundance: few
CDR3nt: TGTGCCATCAGGTCGACAGGTGCGAACACCGGGGAGCTGTTTTTT
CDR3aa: CAIRSTGANTGELFF

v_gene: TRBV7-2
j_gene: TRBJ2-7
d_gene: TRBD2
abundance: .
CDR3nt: TGTGCCAGCAGCCCGGGACTAGCGGAAGCCCTACAGTACTTC
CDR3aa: CASSPGLAEALQYF

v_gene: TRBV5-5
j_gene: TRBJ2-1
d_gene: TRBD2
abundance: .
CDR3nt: TGTGCCAGCACCCTGACTAGCGTTCGCTCCTACAATGAGCAGTTCTTC
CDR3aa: CASTLTSVRSYNEQFF

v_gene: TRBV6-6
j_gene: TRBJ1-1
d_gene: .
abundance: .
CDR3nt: TGTGCCACGCGGGGGGCGGGAGCTGAAGCTTTCTTT
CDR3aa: CATRGAGAEAFF

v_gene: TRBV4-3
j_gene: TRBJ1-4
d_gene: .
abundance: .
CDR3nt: TGCGCCAGCAGCCAAAAGAGGGGACACACTAATGAAAAACTGTTTTTT
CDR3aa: CASSQKRGHTNEKLFF

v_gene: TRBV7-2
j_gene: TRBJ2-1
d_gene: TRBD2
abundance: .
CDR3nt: TGTGCCAGCAGCCCACGACTAGCGGGAGCAAATGAGCAGTTCTTC
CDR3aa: CASSPRLAGANEQFF

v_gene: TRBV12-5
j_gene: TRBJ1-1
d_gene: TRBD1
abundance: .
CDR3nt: TGTGCTAGTGGATCCTACAGGGGGCGGTACACTGAAGCTTTCTTT
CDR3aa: CASGSYRGRYTEAFF

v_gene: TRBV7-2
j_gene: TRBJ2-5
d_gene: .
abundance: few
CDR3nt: TGTGCCAGCAGCCTACGGTTCCAAGAGACCCAGTACTTC
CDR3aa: CASSLRFQETQYF

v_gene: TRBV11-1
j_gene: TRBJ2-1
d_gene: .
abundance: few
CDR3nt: TGTGCCAGCAGCTTATCAGGATACCAGACGGCATCCTACAATGAGCAGTTCTTC
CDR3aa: CASSLSGYQTASYNEQFF

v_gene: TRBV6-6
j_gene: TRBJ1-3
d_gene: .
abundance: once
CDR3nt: TGTGCCAGCAGTCCTCCCGGCTCTGGAAACACCATATATTTT
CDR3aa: CASSPPGSGNTIYF

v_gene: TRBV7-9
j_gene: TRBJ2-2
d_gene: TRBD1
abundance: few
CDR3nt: TGTGCCAGCAGACAAATGGAACAGGGGGGTAGGACCGGGGAGCTGTTTTTT
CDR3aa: CASRQMEQGGRTGELFF

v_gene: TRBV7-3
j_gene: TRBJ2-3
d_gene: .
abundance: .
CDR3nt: TGTGCCAGCAGCTTAGGGGCCCCCACAGATACGCAGTATTTT
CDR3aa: CASSLGAPTDTQYF

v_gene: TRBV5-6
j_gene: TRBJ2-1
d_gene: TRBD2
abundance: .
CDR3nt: TGTGCCAGCAGCTGGACTAGCGGGGCATACAATGAGCAGTTCTTC
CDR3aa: CASSWTSGAYNEQFF

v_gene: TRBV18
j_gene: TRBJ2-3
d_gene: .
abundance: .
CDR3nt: TGTGCCAGCTCACCCCTCCAGGGCGCAGATACGCAGTATTTT
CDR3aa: CASSPLQGADTQYF

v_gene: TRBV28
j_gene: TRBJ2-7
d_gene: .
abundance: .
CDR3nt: TGTGCCAGCAGTTTCCTGGCTTCTTACGAGCAGTACTTC
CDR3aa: CASSFLASYEQYF

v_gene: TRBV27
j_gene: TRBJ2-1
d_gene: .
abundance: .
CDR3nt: TGTGCCAGCACCCTGGGCCCGTACAATGAGCAGTTCTTC
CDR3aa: CASTLGPYNEQFF

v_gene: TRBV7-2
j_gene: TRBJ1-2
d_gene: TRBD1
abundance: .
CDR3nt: TGTGCCAGCAGCTTGGACCTGACAGGGACCTTTAACTATGGCTACACCTTC
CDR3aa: CASSLDLTGTFNYGYTF

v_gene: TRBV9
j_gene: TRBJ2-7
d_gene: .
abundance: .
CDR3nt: TGTGCCAGCAGCGCACAGGGCCTGACCTACGAGCAGTACTTC
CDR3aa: CASSAQGLTYEQYF

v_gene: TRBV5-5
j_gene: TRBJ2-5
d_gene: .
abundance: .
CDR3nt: TGTGCCAGCAGCAGGATCCCGGGAGAGACCCAGTACTTC
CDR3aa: CASSRIPGETQYF

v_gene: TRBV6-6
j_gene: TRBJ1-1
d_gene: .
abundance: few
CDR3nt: TGTGCCAGCAGTTATTCCGTTCTGGGCGCGCCCGAGGCTTTCTTT
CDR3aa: CASSYSVLGAPEAFF

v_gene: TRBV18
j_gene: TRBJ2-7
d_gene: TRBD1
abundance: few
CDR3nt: TGTGCCAGCTCACCGTACGCTCCTGGACAGGGGGCTTCCTACGAGCAGTACTTC
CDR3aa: CASSPYAPGQGASYEQYF

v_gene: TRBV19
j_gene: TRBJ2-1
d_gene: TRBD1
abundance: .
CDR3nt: TGTGCCAGTAGTATGACAGGGGGTCGGTATGAGCAGTTCTTC
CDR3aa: CASSMTGGRYEQFF

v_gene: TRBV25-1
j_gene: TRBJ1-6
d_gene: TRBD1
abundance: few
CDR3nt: TGTGCCAGCAGTGAATCCCCCGGGACAGGTGGGATTTCACCCCTCCACTTT
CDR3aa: CASSESPGTGGISPLHF

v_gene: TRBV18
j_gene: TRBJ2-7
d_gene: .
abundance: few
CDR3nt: TGTGCCAGCTCTCTCGGACAGGCGGGGAGGTCCTACGAGCAGTACTTC
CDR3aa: CASSLGQAGRSYEQYF

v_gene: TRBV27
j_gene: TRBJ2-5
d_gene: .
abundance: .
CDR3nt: TGTGCCAGCAGTTTATACGGGGAGACCCAGTACTTC
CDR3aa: CASSLYGETQYF

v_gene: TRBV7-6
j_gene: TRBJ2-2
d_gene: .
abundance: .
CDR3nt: TGTGCCAGCAGCTTAGACTATATCACCGGGGAGCTGTTTTTT
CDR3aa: CASSLDYITGELFF

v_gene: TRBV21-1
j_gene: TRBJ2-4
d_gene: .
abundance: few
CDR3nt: TGTGCCAGCAGCTCCCCCTACAACCGGGACAGGGTAGCCAAAAACATTCAGTACTTC
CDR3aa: CASSSPYNRDRVAKNIQYF

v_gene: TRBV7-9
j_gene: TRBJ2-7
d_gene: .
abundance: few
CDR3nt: TGTGCCAGCAGCTTGTCCCTCTACGAGCAGTACTTC
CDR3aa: CASSLSLYEQYF

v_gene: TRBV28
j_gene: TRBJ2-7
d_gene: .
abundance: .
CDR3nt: TGTGCCAGCAGTTTATCTTCAGGGATCTACGAGCAGTACTTC
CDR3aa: CASSLSSGIYEQYF

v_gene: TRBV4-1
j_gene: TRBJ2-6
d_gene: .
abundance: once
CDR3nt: TGCGCCAGCAGGGAAGTGGGCAGGGGCCCTCGTGGGGCCAACGTCCTGACTTTC
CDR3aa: CASREVGRGPRGANVLTF

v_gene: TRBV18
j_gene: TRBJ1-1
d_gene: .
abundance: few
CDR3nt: TGTGCCAGCTCAGCGATGACAGGCGGCATGAACACTGAAGCTTTCTTT
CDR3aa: CASSAMTGGMNTEAFF

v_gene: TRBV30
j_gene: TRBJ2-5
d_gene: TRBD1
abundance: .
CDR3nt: TGTGCCTGGAGTACCGGGACAGGGCGCCCGCAGTACTTC
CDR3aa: CAWSTGTGRPQYF

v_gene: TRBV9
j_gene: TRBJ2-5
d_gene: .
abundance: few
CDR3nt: TGTGCCAGCAGCGCGACAGTCCAAGAGACCCAGTACTTC
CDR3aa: CASSATVQETQYF

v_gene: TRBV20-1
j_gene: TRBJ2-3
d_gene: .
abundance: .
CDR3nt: TGCAGTGCTTCTTTAACAGATACGCAGTATTTT
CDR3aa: CSASLTDTQYF

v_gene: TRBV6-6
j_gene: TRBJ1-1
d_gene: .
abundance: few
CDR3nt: TGTGCCAGCAGCGCAGGGGTTATGAACACTGAAGCTTTCTTT
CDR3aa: CASSAGVMNTEAFF

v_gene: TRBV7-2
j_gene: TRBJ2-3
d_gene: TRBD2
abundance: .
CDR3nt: TGTGCCAGCAGCTTAACCGGGGGGGCACATACGCAGTATTTT
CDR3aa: CASSLTGGAHTQYF

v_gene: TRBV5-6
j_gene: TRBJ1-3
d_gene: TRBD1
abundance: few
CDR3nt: TGTGCCAGCAGCGCCCTACAGGGGTCTGGAAACACCATATATTTT
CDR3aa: CASSALQGSGNTIYF

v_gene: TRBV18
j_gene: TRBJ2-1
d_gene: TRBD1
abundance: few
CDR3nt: TGTGCCAGCTCATCATCCGGGACAGGTAACAATGAGCAGTTCTTC
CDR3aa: CASSSSGTGNNEQFF

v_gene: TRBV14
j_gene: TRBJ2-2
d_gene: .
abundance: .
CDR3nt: TGTGCCAGCAGCCATCTAAAAGGGGTATTGACCGGGGAGCTGTTTTTT
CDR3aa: CASSHLKGVLTGELFF

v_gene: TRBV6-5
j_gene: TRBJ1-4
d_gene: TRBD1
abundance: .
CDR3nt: TGTGCCAGCAGTTACCAGACAGGGGGAAGCGAAAAACTGTTTTTT
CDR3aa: CASSYQTGGSEKLFF

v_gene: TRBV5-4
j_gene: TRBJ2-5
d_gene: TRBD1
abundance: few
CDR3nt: TGTGCCAGCAGCCCTGGGACAGGGACGGAGACCCAGTACTTC
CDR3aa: CASSPGTGTETQYF

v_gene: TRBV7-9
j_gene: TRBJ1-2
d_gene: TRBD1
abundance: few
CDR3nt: TGTGCCAGCAGTGGGGAATTGGGACAGGGAGGCTACACCTTC
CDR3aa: CASSGELGQGGYTF

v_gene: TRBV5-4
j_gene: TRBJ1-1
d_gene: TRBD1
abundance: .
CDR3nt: TGTGCCAGCAGCTTAGGGACAGACAACACTGAAGCTTTCTTT
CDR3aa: CASSLGTDNTEAFF

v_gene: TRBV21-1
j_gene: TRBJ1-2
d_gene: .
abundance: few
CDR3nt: TGTGCCAGCAGCAAAGACAGTTCCTATGGCTACACCTTC
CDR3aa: CASSKDSSYGYTF

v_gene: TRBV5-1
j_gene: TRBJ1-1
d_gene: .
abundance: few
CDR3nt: TGCGCCAGCAGCTTGTCGGGGACACTCGATGCCGCTTTCTTT
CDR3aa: CASSLSGTLDAAFF

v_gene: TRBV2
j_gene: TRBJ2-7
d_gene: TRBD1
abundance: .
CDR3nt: TGTGCCAGCAGCTCCGACAGGGGGCACGAGCAGTACTTC
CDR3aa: CASSSDRGHEQYF

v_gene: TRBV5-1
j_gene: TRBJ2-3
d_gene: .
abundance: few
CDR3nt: TGCGCCAGCAGCATGGCGGCCAGCGTCGGCACAGATACGCAGTATTTT
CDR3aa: CASSMAASVGTDTQYF

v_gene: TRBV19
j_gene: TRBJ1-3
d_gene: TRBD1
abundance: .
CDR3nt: TGTGCCAGTAGAATGGACAGGGCAAGAAACACCATATATTTT
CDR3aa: CASRMDRARNTIYF

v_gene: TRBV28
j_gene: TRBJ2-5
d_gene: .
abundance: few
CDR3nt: TGTGCCAGCAGCTCAGGGTCTCTGGAGACCCAGTACTTC
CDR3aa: CASSSGSLETQYF

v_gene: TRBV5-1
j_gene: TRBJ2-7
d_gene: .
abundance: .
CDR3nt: TGCGCCAGCAGCCCGCAGGTGGGGCCATACGAGCAGTACTTC
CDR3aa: CASSPQVGPYEQYF

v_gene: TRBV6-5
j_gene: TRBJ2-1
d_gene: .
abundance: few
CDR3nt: TGTGCCAGCAGTTACTCGACGGGGGTTGGCTACAATGAGCAGTTCTTC
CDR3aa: CASSYSTGVGYNEQFF

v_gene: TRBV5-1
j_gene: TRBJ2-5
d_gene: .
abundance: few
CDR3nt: TGCGCCAGCAGCTTGGTTGGGGCGCCCCAAGAGACCCAGTACTTC
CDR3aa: CASSLVGAPQETQYF